This T cell receptor (beta chain) was captured by sequencing in a study of T-cell reconstitution after alpha-beta-depleted transplantation in children. Study-wide findings and caveats: Several hundred expanded graft clones reportedly were the source of alpha-beta T cells about two months after transplant. Some patients owed their high day-60 TCRbeta diversity to surviving recipient T cells and thymic progenitors.

Unique molecular identifiers tagged the TCRbeta library. TCRdb called the PCR reads again in MiXCR, with one record for every CDR3 protein. The sample has a few hundred thousand distinct CDR3 sequences; 13% are singletons. The V and J ends lost 8 bases and 2 bases, in that order; junction bases with no gene match: 6. CDR3 length equals 14 residues. Germline loops: CDR1 MNHEY, CDR2 SVGEGT. This clonotype was found many times. The antigen remains undetermined. This clonotype originated in a male patient aged 10 to 17 who had a stem cell transplant for acute myeloid leukemia, so the T cells may come from the graft donor. The specimen comprised PBMCs, mostly from graft donor cells, sampled 360 days after TCRalphabeta/CD19-depleted stem cell transplant. This chain links TRBV6-2 or TRBV6-3 with TRBJ2-7; TRBD1 agrees at 10 bases. The CDR3 DNA sequence: TGTGCCAGCCGCTTCGGGACAGGGGCCTACGAGCAGTACTTC. Its protein is CASRFGTGAYEQYF.